This TCR beta chain was retrieved from a study of regulatory and conventional T cells in RAG deficiency. The sorted conventional CD4+ T cells were CD25-low and CD127-high, with genomic DNA sequenced. Using immunoSEQ multiplex PCR, the repertoire was profiled, and TCRdb retains in-frame clones only, with some absent. Counted here are more than 35,000 clones, about 90% occurring once; the ten biggest clones make up approximately 0.51%. The CDR3 is 14 amino acids. V was trimmed by 4 bases and J by 1 base, leaving 8 bases between them. CDR1 and CDR2 from the germline V gene are LNHDA and SQIVND (reference sequence). The same sample was also studied in work on regulatory T cells. That work states: The PCR used 52 TRBV and 13 TRBJ primers.

Sequencing was carried out using CD4+ effector T cells sorted from blood. The clonotype was recovered from a human donor in good health. The rearrangement joins TRBV19 to TRBJ2-1; D uncertain. As DNA, the CDR3 is TGTGCCAGTAGTAGCCCCTATTCCTACAATGAGCAGTTCTTC. It yields the protein CASSSPYSYNEQFF.